This TCR beta chain stems from a study of CD8+CD57+ T cells in acquired aplastic anemia. In the study overall: Across the sorted CD4+ and CD8+ cells, DNA amounts averaged roughly 3 ug.

Germline CDR1 is SGDLS and CDR2 is YYNGEE. This CDR3 has 16 amino acids. V shed 0 bases and J shed 0 bases, with 7 bases lying between them. TCR beta VDJ and CDR3 profiling used genomic DNA as template. TCRdb re-derived calls from the reads in MiXCR, one entry per CDR3 protein. Of some 170,000 distinct CDR3 sequences in the sample, about two thirds were seen once. All sequencing subjects had displayed CD8+CD57+ cell expansion on flow cytometry. Prior therapy had not been administered to any patient at the time of blood sampling. Study observations and caveats: Comparison of patients with controls identified some 29 shared CD8+ CDR3 sequences.

Worth noting for this clonotype: What it binds is unknown.

This clonotype was sampled from a human donor with aplastic anemia. Sample: sorted CD4+, CD8+, or CD8+CD57+ T cells (not recorded which) from PBMCs. This sequence joins TRBV9 and TRBJ2-6; D is undetermined. CDR3 sequence reads: CASSVARPSGANVLTF. DNA of the CDR3: TGTGCCAGCAGCGTAGCCCGACCCTCTGGGGCCAACGTCCTGACTTTC.